The clone carrying this T cell receptor beta chain turned up a few times. CDR3 and TCR beta VDJ profiling relied on genomic DNA as the template. From the reads, TCRdb called clonotypes with MiXCR, one entry per CDR3 protein. The sample has 250,000 to 300,000 distinct CDR3 sequences, about 50% seen once. These data belong to a study of CD8+CD57+ T cells in acquired aplastic anemia. Sequenced patients had shown CD8+CD57+ cell expansion by flow cytometry. The length of the CDR3 is 13 residues. After removal of 8 bases from V and 7 bases from J, the junction contained 5 bases not matched to a gene. The chain couples TRBV12-3 or TRBV12-4 to TRBJ1-5, with 10 bases identical to TRBD1. Input material: sorted CD4+, CD8+, or CD8+CD57+ T cells (not recorded which) from PBMCs. The sequence derives from a human donor with aplastic anemia. The CDR3 protein is CASRTGQGQPQHF. The CDR3 coding sequence is TGTGCCAGCCGTACGGGACAGGGGCAGCCCCAGCATTTT.